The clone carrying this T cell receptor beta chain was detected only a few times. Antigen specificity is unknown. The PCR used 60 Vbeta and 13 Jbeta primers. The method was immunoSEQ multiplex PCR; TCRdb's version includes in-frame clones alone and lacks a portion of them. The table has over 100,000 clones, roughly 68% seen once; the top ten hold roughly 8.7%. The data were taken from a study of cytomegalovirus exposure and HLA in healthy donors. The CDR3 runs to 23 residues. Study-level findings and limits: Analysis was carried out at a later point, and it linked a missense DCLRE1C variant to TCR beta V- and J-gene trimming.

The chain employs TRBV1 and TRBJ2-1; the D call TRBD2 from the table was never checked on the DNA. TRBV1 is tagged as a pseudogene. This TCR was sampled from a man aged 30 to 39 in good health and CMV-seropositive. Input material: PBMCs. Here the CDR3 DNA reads TGCACCAGCAGTTCCGGACTAGCGGGAACGGCCCAAACGTCGTATAGCTCCTACAATGAGCAGTTCTTC. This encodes CTSSSGLAGTAQTSYSSYNEQFF.